The present T cell receptor beta chain was sequenced within a study of identifying expanded T cells in peripheral blood. Assay: immunoSEQ multiplex PCR; the TCRdb copy retains only in-frame clones and omits some. The sample includes around 70,000 clones, roughly 90% of them seen just once. Per the germline V gene, CDR1 is SGHTA and CDR2 is FQGNSA. This CDR3 has 15 residues. Trimming pared 2 bases from V and 2 bases from J, leaving 12 bases between. The sequenced sample was blood. The V and J genes are TRBV7-2 and TRBJ1-1, with TRBD1 as a possible D gene (5 bases). The source is a person between 18 and 70 years old in good health. CDR3 bases: TGTGCCAGCAGCTTATATTATGGGGGAAACACTGAAGCTTTCTTT. It encodes CASSLYYGGNTEAFF.